The 16 T cell receptor beta chains in this list originate from one sample, sequenced in a study of PD-1 blockade in classical Hodgkin lymphoma. Libraries were prepared by immunoSEQ multiplex PCR; TCRdb keeps only in-frame clonotypes and omits some of them. The table lists 50,000 to 65,000 clones, 87% of them singletons, with roughly 8.8% in the top ten. Noted time point: cycle 4 day 1 (C4D1), after 6 weeks of nivolumab. Each and every patient relapsed after autologous stem cell transplantation, and patients got differing brentuximab vedotin exposure. This specimen was peripheral blood mononuclear cells (PBMCs), taken before the fourth cycle of nivolumab. Receptors originate from a human donor with classical Hodgkin lymphoma.

The V gene is TRBV19, the J gene TRBJ2-5, with D uncertain. The germline V and J ends were trimmed by 8 bases and 5 bases, with 6 bases remaining between them. In germline, CDR1 is LNHDA, CDR2 SQIVND (reference sequence). The CDR3 consists of 10 residues. This CDR3 reads CASEGETQYF. CDR3 coding DNA: TGTGCCAGTGAAGGGGAGACCCAGTACTTC.

This sequence joins TRBV10-3 and TRBJ2-1; perhaps TRBD1 as D (5 bases). V was pared by 5 bases and J by 0 bases, with 11 bases between. Germline V gene lookup returns CDR1 ENHRY and CDR2 SYGVKD. CDR3 length equals 15 residues. The CDR3 DNA reads TGTGCCATCAGTAAGACAGTGGACTCCTACAATGAGCAGTTCTTC. Protein: CAISKTVDSYNEQFF.

The rearrangement joins TRBV7-2 to TRBJ2-7; D is possibly TRBD1 or TRBD2 (5 bases each). Germline CDR1 is SGHTA and CDR2 is FQGNSA. The V and J ends lost 3 bases and 4 bases respectively, with 13 bases between them. The CDR3 runs 14 residues. The CDR3 DNA is TGTGCCAGCAGCTTTAGTGGGGGACCGTACGAGCAGTACTTC. This gives the protein CASSFSGGPYEQYF.

The CDR3 DNA sequence: TGTGCCAGCAGCTTGGGGTGGGCAGGAAACAATCAGCCCCAGCATTTT. It is translated as CASSLGWAGNNQPQHF. V usage is TRBV5-6 and J usage is TRBJ1-5, with D unresolved. V lost 0 bases and J lost 3, with 13 bases in between. This CDR3 spans 16 amino acids. Germline V gene sequence: CDR1 SGHDT, CDR2 YYEEEE.

The chain employs TRBV6-5 and TRBJ1-3; a weak D match, TRBD1 (6 bases). CDR1 and CDR2 from the germline V gene are MNHEY and SVGAGI. The CDR3 contains 14 residues. V lost 6 bases, J lost 0 bases, and 9 bases lay in between. CDR3 in DNA: TGTGCCAGCAGGGAACAGGGCTCTGGAAACACCATATATTTT. Its translation is CASREQGSGNTIYF.

V and J are TRBV2 and TRBJ2-6; D may be TRBD1 (6 bases). The CDR3 runs to 15 residues. Trimming cost V 11 bases and J 2 bases, with 16 bases left between them. Germline loops: CDR1 SNHLY, CDR2 FYNNEI. The CDR3 protein is CAGGPLWAGANVLTF. DNA of the CDR3: TGTGCCGGGGGCCCCTTATGGGCTGGGGCCAACGTCCTGACTTTC.

V usage is TRBV28 and J usage is TRBJ1-2; a weak D match, TRBD1 (5 bases). V was pared by 5 bases and J by 2 bases, with 15 bases between. Germline lookup yields CDR1 MDHEN and CDR2 SYDVKM. The CDR3 is 15 amino acids. DNA of the CDR3: TGTGCCAGCAGTGACCGGGGGGTGGCGAACTATGGCTACACCTTC. It is translated as CASSDRGVANYGYTF.

V gene TRBV6-5 combines with J gene TRBJ2-1, with D unresolved. The germline CDR1 and CDR2 sequences are MNHEY and SVGAGI. CDR3 length: 14 amino acids. V was shortened by 2 bases and J by 5 bases, with 10 bases between the two germline ends. CDR3 region: CASSYERTHNEQFF. The CDR3 coding sequence is TGTGCCAGCAGTTACGAGCGAACACACAATGAGCAGTTCTTC.

This chain joins TRBV6-1 and TRBJ1-3; 9 nucleotides agree with TRBD1. From germline, CDR1 is MNHNS and CDR2 SASEGT. The CDR3 runs to 20 residues. After removal of 0 bases from V and 0 bases from J, the junction contained 12 bases not matched to a gene. CDR3 coding DNA: TGTGCCAGCAGTGAAGCGGGCGATTTACAGGGGGCTCGCTCTGGAAACACCATATATTTT. Translating it yields CASSEAGDLQGARSGNTIYF.

V is TRBV6-6 and J is TRBJ2-7; 7 bases agree with TRBD1. V was pared by 2 bases and J by 1 base, with 2 bases of the junction left unmatched. Germline values: CDR1 MNHNY, CDR2 SVGAGI (reference sequence). The CDR3 is 14 amino acids. The CDR3 DNA reads as TGTGCCAGCAGTTACCAGGGACAGTCCTACGAGCAGTACTTC. This translates into CASSYQGQSYEQYF.

The chain combines TRBV19 with TRBJ1-2; TRBD1 matches at 10 bases. J lost 0 bases, V lost 3 bases, and 4 bases had no gene match. Germline CDR1 reads LNHDA; CDR2 reads SQIVND (reference sequence). The CDR3 is made up of 16 amino acids. CDR3 amino acids: CASSMPGQGSNYGYTF. CDR3 in DNA: TGTGCCAGTAGTATGCCGGGACAGGGGTCTAACTATGGCTACACCTTC. Together with reference TRBV19 and TRBJ1-2, the CDR3 gives the full variable domain: DGGITQSPKYLFRKEGQNVTLSCEQNLNHDAMYWYRQDPGQGLRLIYYSQIVNDFQKGDIAEGYSVSREKKESFPLTVTSAQKNPTAFYLCASSMPGQGSNYGYTFGSGTRLTVV.

The rearrangement uses TRBV11-2 and TRBJ1-2; no clear D gene. CDR1 and CDR2 from the germline V gene are SGHAT and FQNNGV. This CDR3 contains 12 residues. V was trimmed by 2 bases and J by 7 bases, leaving 8 bases between them. The CDR3 DNA is TGTGCCAGCAGCTTAACGGCCGGTGGCTACACCTTC. Translated: CASSLTAGGYTF.

DNA for the CDR3: TGTGCCAGCAGTCGGGACAGGGTAGCCGGAAACACCATATATTTT. This codes for CASSRDRVAGNTIYF. The gene calls are TRBV28 and TRBJ1-3; 9 bases are shared with TRBD1. V shed 5 bases, J shed 4 bases, and the junction held 6 bases outside the gene matches. From germline, CDR1 is MDHEN and CDR2 SYDVKM. This CDR3 region has 15 residues.

This clone was seen a handful of times. The rearrangement joins TRBV7-9 to TRBJ2-3, with 10 nucleotides matching TRBD1. From germline, CDR1 is SEHNR and CDR2 FQNEAQ (reference sequence). The trim removed 4 bases at V and 4 bases at J, leaving 2 bases unmatched. This CDR3 has 14 amino acids. CDR3 sequence reads: CASSWDRGADTQYF. DNA for the CDR3: TGTGCCAGCAGCTGGGACAGGGGCGCAGATACGCAGTATTTT. Filled out from reference TRBV7-9 and TRBJ2-3, the complete variable domain reads DTGVSQNPRHKITKRGQNVTFRCDPISEHNRLYWYRQTLGQGPEFLTYFQNEAQLEKSRLLSDRFSAERPKGSFSTLEIQRTEQGDSAMYLCASSWDRGADTQYFGPGTRLTVL.

This chain links TRBV5-1 with TRBJ2-2; possibly TRBD2 for D (6 bases). V gave up 0 bases and J gave up 9 bases, with 12 bases separating them. This CDR3 has 14 amino acids. The germline gives CDR1 SGHRS, CDR2 YFSETQ. CDR3 sequence reads: CASSLAMGGRELFF. In DNA form, the CDR3 reads TGCGCCAGCAGCTTGGCCATGGGAGGAAGGGAGCTGTTTTTT.

This clone was detected only once. The chain carries TRBV6-6 and TRBJ2-1; TRBD2 agrees at 7 bases. The germline V gene has CDR1 MNHNY and CDR2 SVGAGI (reference sequence). This CDR3 region has 13 residues. V lost 8 bases and J lost 4; bases outside the gene matches: 5. The CDR3 reads CASRDYTYNEQFF. The CDR3 DNA is TGTGCCAGCCGGGACTATACATACAATGAGCAGTTCTTC.